The 5 T cell receptor beta chains below come from one sample, sequenced in a study of blood T cell repertoires in COVID-19. The repertoire was sequenced with immunoSEQ multiplex PCR; TCRdb's copy has only in-frame clones and lacks some. The repertoire holds about 58,000 clones, about 88% seen once, with roughly an eighth in the top ten. The sequenced material came from peripheral blood. All receptors come from a woman in her fifties or sixties with active COVID-19.

The rearrangement links TRBV27 to TRBJ1-6; 7 bases align to TRBD1. Trimming removed 0 bases from V and 9 bases from J; junction bases left unmatched: 5. CDR1 and CDR2 from the germline V gene are MNHEY and SMNVEV (reference sequence). The CDR3 length is 15 residues. The CDR3 DNA follows: TGTGCCAGCAGTTTATCGTACAGGGGTGGTTCACCCCTCCACTTT. It is translated as CASSLSYRGGSPLHF.

This chain uses TRBV7-9 with TRBJ2-5, with 10 bases aligning to TRBD1. The CDR3 consists of 16 residues. V lost 4 bases to trimming and J lost 5 bases; unmatched junction nucleotides: 10. Germline V lookup: CDR1 SEHNR, CDR2 FQNEAQ (reference sequence). For the CDR3, the DNA is TGTGCCAGCAGCTCGGGACAGGGGTGGGGGTTGGAGACCCAGTACTTC. Its protein is CASSSGQGWGLETQYF.

The V gene is TRBV27, the J gene TRBJ1-6, with a tentative D call TRBD1 (6 bases). Germline loops: CDR1 MNHEY, CDR2 SMNVEV (reference sequence). With 0 bases removed from V and 4 bases from J, the gap between germline ends came to 7 bases. CDR3 length equals 15 residues. The CDR3 DNA is TGTGCCAGCAGTTTATCCAGGGGATATAATTCACCCCTCCACTTT. Protein: CASSLSRGYNSPLHF.

The chain joins TRBV10-3 to TRBJ2-5; D gene uncertain. The CDR3 is 14 amino acids. Deletions cut 3 bases from V and 7 bases from J, with 15 bases between. Germline assignment: CDR1 ENHRY and CDR2 SYGVKD. Written as DNA, the CDR3 is TGTGCCATCAGTGAAATACCTCCCCTCGGGACCCAGTACTTC. This translates into CAISEIPPLGTQYF.

This clone showed up just a few times. This chain links TRBV6-5 with TRBJ1-6; D might be TRBD1 (6 bases). The ends were cut back, 0 bases at V and 5 bases at J, with 8 bases in the middle. This CDR3 is 15 amino acids long. Germline V lookup: CDR1 MNHEY, CDR2 SVGAGI. Here the CDR3 DNA reads TGTGCCAGCAGTTACTCTGCAGGGGATAATTCACCCCTCCACTTT. Its translation is CASSYSAGDNSPLHF.